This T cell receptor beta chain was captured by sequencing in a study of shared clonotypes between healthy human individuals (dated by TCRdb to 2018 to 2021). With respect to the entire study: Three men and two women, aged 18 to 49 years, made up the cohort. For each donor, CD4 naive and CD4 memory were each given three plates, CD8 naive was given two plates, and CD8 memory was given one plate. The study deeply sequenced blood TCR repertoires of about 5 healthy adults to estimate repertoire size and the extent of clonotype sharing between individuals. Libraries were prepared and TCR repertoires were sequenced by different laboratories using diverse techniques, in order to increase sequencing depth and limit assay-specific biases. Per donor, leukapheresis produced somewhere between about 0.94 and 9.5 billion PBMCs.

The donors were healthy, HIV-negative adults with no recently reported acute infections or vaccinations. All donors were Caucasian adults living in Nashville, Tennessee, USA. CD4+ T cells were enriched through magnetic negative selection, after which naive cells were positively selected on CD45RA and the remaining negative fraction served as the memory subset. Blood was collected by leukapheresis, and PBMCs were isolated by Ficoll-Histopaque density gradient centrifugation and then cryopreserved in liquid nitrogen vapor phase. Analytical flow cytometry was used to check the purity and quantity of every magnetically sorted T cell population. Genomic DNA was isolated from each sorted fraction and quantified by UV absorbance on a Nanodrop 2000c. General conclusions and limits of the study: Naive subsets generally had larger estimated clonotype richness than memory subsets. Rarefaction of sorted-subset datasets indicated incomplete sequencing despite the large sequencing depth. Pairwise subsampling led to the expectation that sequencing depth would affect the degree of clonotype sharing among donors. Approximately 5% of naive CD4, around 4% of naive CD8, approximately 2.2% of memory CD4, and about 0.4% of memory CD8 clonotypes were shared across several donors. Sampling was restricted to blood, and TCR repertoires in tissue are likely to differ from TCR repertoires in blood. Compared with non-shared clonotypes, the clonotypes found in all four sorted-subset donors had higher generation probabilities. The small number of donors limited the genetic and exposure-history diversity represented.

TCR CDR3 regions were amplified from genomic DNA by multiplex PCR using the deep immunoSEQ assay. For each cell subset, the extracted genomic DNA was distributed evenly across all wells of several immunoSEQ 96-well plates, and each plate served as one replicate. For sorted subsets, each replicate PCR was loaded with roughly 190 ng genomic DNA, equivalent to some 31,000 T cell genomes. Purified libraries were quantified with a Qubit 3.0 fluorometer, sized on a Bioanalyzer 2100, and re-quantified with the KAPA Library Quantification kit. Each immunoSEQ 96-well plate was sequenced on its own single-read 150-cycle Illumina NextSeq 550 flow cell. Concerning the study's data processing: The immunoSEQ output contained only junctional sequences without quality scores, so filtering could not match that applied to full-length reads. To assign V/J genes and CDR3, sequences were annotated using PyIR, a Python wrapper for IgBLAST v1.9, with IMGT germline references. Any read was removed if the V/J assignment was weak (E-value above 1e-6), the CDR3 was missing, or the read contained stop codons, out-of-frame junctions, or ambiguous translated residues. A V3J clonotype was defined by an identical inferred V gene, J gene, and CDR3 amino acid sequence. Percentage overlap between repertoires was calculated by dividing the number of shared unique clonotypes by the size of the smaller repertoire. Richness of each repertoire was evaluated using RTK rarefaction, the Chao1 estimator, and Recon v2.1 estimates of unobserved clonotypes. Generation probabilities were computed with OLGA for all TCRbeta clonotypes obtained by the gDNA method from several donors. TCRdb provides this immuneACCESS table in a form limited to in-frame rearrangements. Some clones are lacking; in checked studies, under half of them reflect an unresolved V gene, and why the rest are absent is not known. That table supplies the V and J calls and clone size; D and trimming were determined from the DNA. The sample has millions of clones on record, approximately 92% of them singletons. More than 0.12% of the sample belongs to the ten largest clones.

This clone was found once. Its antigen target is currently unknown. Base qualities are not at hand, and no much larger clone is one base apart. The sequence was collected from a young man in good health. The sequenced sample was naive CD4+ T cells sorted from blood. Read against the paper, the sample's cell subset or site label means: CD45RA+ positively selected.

DNA sequence: TGTGCCAGCAGATCAGGACTAGCGGGGGGTGCTATGGAGTTCTTC. Its protein product is CASRSGLAGGAMEFF. The rearranged chain carries TRBV6-1 and TRBJ2-1; 14 middle bases align to TRBD2. Clipping removes 6 bases from V and 14 bases from J, with 12 as the unmatched junction base count. CDR1 MNHNS and CDR2 SASEGT are derived from the germline V gene. The CDR3 measures 15 amino acids from cysteine to phenylalanine. CDR3 DNA only is kept here, 45 bases in frame from base 1.